This T cell receptor (beta chain) was profiled in a study of blood T cell repertoires in COVID-19. For the study at large: Whether acute or convalescent, the COVID-19 samples came from the United States, Italy and Spain. The cDNA or gDNA used as material had been derived from T cells, B-cell-depleted T cells, or PBMCs.

TCRdb's table, derived via immunoSEQ multiplex PCR, lists solely in-frame clones and lacks some. The table records 200,000 to 250,000 clones, around 84% of them present only once. Cohorts were determined from participant-reported clinical history. The germline CDR1 and CDR2 sequences are SGHTA and FQGTGA. The CDR3 consists of 16 residues. The junction had 3 bases not matched to a gene; V was cut back by 5 bases and J by 1 base. This receptor was taken from a woman aged 35 to 49 with acute COVID-19. The sample taken for sequencing was PBMCs or T cells enriched from blood (not recorded which). The chain has TRBV7-3 and TRBJ2-3, with 13 bases identical to TRBD2. The CDR3 nucleotides are TGTGCCAGCAGCGCAGGACTAGCGGGGGGCACAGATACGCAGTATTTT. Translating gives CASSAGLAGGTDTQYF.